A single sample gave rise to the 25 T cell receptor beta chains below, sequenced in a study of early T cells in non-severe SARS-CoV-2 infection. From the 5' RACE reads, TCRdb called clonotypes with MiXCR, one entry per CDR3 protein. Of about 59,000 distinct CDR3 sequences listed, around 14% are singletons. Sample: whole blood, taken at baseline. The receptors originated from an adult who was a healthcare worker with PCR-confirmed SARS-CoV-2 infection or an uninfected control (not recorded which).

This clonotype was counted only a few times. The CDR3 spells CASSQEERQGGKNEQYF. The CDR3 DNA sequence: TGCGCCAGCAGCCAAGAAGAGAGGCAGGGAGGGAAAAACGAGCAGTACTTC. The rearrangement links TRBV4-1 to TRBJ2-7; 7 bases line up with TRBD2. The CDR3 contains 17 residues. The ends lost 0 bases at V and 5 bases at J; junction bases unmatched: 13. CDR1 is MGHRA, CDR2 YSYEKL, per germline.

This clonotype was observed a few times. V usage is TRBV4-1 and J usage is TRBJ2-7, with D perhaps given as TRBD1 or TRBD2 (5 bases each). Trimming pared 3 bases from V and 2 bases from J, leaving 8 bases between. The CDR3 sequence is 13 residues long. Germline-derived CDR1 and CDR2 are MGHRA and YSYEKL. The DNA for the CDR3 is TGCGCCAGCAGCCAGGGACCAACCTACGAGCAGTACTTC. It encodes CASSQGPTYEQYF.

This chain uses TRBV7-8 with TRBJ2-5; D gene uncertain. This CDR3 is built from 14 residues. Between the trimmed V and J ends, which lost 5 bases and 2 bases, there was a span of 12 bases. In germline, CDR1 is SGHVS, CDR2 FQNEAQ. The CDR3 loop reads CASSTRRTQETQYF. The CDR3 nucleotides are TGTGCCAGCAGCACTCGGCGGACGCAAGAGACCCAGTACTTC.

This clonotype was counted between two and nine times. V is TRBV7-3 and J is TRBJ2-7, with 7 positions matching TRBD2. CDR1 and CDR2 from the germline V gene are SGHTA and FQGTGA. The CDR3 spans 17 residues. After removal of 2 bases from V and 4 bases from J, the junction contained 14 bases not matched to a gene. Here the CDR3 DNA reads TGTGCCAGCAGCTTACCACTAGCGAGGGAGGGGTCATACGAGCAGTACTTC. Its translation: CASSLPLAREGSYEQYF.

This clonotype came up many times. This sequence joins TRBV3-1 and TRBJ2-3, with 10 bases aligning to TRBD2. The CDR3 runs to 15 residues. Germline V lookup: CDR1 LGHDT, CDR2 YNNKEL (reference sequence). Trimming took 6 bases from V and 6 from J; bases not matched to a gene: 9. CDR3 DNA sequence: TGTGCCAGCAGAGATCTAGCGGGAGTAAAGGATACGCAGTATTTT. Translation: CASRDLAGVKDTQYF.

This clonotype came up many times. The chain recombines TRBV7-6 with TRBJ2-2, with D uncertain. CDR3 length: 17 residues. Trimming shortened V by 0 bases and J by 0 bases, and 11 bases separated the two germline ends. Germline CDR1 is SGHVS and CDR2 is FNYEAQ. The CDR3 DNA reads as TGTGCCAGCAGCTTAGCGAATGGGCAGTCGAACACCGGGGAGCTGTTTTTT. Its translation is CASSLANGQSNTGELFF.

This clonotype was seen more than once but under ten times. The gene calls are TRBV7-2 and TRBJ2-7, with 14 nucleotides matching TRBD2. CDR3 length: 17 amino acids. From germline, CDR1 is SGHTA and CDR2 FQGNSA. The V segment lost 3 bases and the J segment 3 bases; nucleotides outside the gene matches: 7. CDR3 protein: CASSLGLAGVIHYEQYF. The CDR3 DNA is TGTGCCAGCAGCTTGGGACTAGCGGGAGTGATCCACTACGAGCAGTACTTC.

This chain joins TRBV2 and TRBJ1-3; D is undetermined. This CDR3 contains 14 residues. V lost 3 bases and J 3 bases, leaving 9 bases between the germline ends. Germline V lookup: CDR1 SNHLY, CDR2 FYNNEI. The CDR3 protein is CASSDGVYGNTIYF. The CDR3 DNA follows: TGTGCCAGCAGTGACGGGGTTTATGGAAACACCATATATTTT.

In its sample, this clonotype was seen many times. The genes are TRBV7-2 and TRBJ2-3, with D perhaps TRBD2 (5 bases). This CDR3 comprises 17 residues. In germline, CDR1 is SGHTA, CDR2 FQGNSA. The ends were cut back, 1 base at V and 2 bases at J, with 16 bases in the middle. CDR3 nucleotides: TGTGCCAGCAGCTTAGGTCCGGCGGGCCTTTCCACAGATACGCAGTATTTT. Translating it yields CASSLGPAGLSTDTQYF.

This clonotype was seen more than once but under ten times. This sequence joins TRBV29-1 and TRBJ1-5; D remains ambiguous. The CDR3 has 13 amino acids. Germline V gene sequence: CDR1 SQVTM, CDR2 ANQGSEA. Trimming took 0 bases from V and 6 from J, leaving 9 bases between them. As DNA, the CDR3 is TGCAGCGTTGAAGAGGGCGGTGGTCAGCCCCAGCATTTT. Translating it yields CSVEEGGGQPQHF.

The chain is built from TRBV2 and TRBJ1-2, with unresolved D. The germline V gene has CDR1 SNHLY and CDR2 FYNNEI. This CDR3 comprises 15 residues. V was clipped by 0 bases and J by 0 bases, with 8 bases between them. CDR3 nucleotides: TGTGCCAGCAGTGAAGCGCTTGCAGCTAACTATGGCTACACCTTC. Translating it yields CASSEALAANYGYTF.

V gene TRBV6-2 or TRBV6-3 combines with J gene TRBJ2-2; D is possibly TRBD1 or TRBD2 (5 bases each). Germline CDR1 reads MNHEY; CDR2 reads SVGEGT. The CDR3 contains 15 residues. V lost 3 bases and J lost 2, with 10 bases in between. The CDR3: CASSYKGTNTGELFF. CDR3 sequence (DNA): TGTGCCAGCAGTTATAAAGGGACCAACACCGGGGAGCTGTTTTTT.

This clonotype was recorded a few times. The CDR3 nucleotides read TGTGCCAGCAGCCTACTGGAAGCCCCCACCGGGGAGCTGTTTTTT. This sequence encodes CASSLLEAPTGELFF. The gene calls are TRBV7-2 and TRBJ2-2; D gene uncertain. This CDR3 comprises 15 residues. The V end was cut by 5 bases, the J end by 4 bases, with 14 bases between. CDR1 and CDR2 from the germline V gene are SGHTA and FQGNSA.

In DNA form, the CDR3 reads TGTGCCAGCAGTTACGTTCCCGGCGGGGAGACCCAGTACTTC. Amino acids: CASSYVPGGETQYF. This sequence joins TRBV6-2 or TRBV6-3 and TRBJ2-5; D might be TRBD2 (5 bases). From germline, CDR1 is MNHEY and CDR2 SVGEGT. The CDR3 has 14 amino acids. V shed 2 bases and J shed 5 bases, with 12 bases lying between them.

Ten or more counts support this clonotype. The rearrangement links TRBV9 to TRBJ2-1, with 11 bases lining up with TRBD2. From germline, CDR1 is SGDLS and CDR2 YYNGEE. Unmatched junction bases numbered 18, after V lost 1 base and J lost 0 bases. The CDR3 has 22 residues. The CDR3 is CASSVRIHGTSGEAASYNEQFF. In DNA, the CDR3 is TGTGCCAGCAGCGTACGAATACACGGGACTAGCGGTGAAGCTGCCTCCTACAATGAGCAGTTCTTC.

The V call is TRBV4-2, the J call TRBJ1-5; no reliable D call. CDR1 is LGHNA, CDR2 YNFKEQ, per germline. The CDR3 sequence is 15 residues long. The V gene lost 0 bases and the J gene lost 4 bases, with 10 bases spanning the gap. The CDR3 here is CASSQDVAGNQPQHF. For the CDR3, the DNA is TGTGCCAGCAGCCAAGACGTGGCCGGTAATCAGCCCCAGCATTTT.

This clonotype was seen a handful of times. The chain employs TRBV4-1 and TRBJ1-5; D might be TRBD1 (5 bases). Germline V gene data show CDR1 as MGHRA and CDR2 as YSYEKL. The CDR3 runs to 16 residues. The germline V and J ends were trimmed by 1 base and 3 bases, with 13 bases remaining between them. DNA of the CDR3: TGCGCCAGCAGCCAAGTACTGGGGCCTCCCAATCAGCCCCAGCATTTT. This encodes CASSQVLGPPNQPQHF.

This clonotype was seen ten or more times. The chain combines TRBV21-1 with TRBJ2-1; TRBD1, as called in the table, went unchecked against the DNA. TRBV21-1 is a pseudogene segment. CDR3 length: 15 residues. In DNA form, the CDR3 reads TGTGCCAGCATCGCCCGTGGACAGGGCTACAATGAGCAGTTCTTC. It codes for CASIARGQGYNEQFF.

The sample holds a few counts of this clonotype. The CDR3, as DNA: TGTGCCAGCAGTCCCGGGACGGGAGATACGCAGTATTTT. Amino acids: CASSPGTGDTQYF. The gene calls are TRBV12-3 or TRBV12-4 and TRBJ2-3; TRBD1 or TRBD2 may be the D gene (5 bases each). Trimming removed 5 bases from V and 5 bases from J, with 11 bases in between. CDR3 size: 13 residues.

This clonotype has only one observation. The V gene is TRBV27, the J gene TRBJ2-1; D uncertain. V lost 5 bases and J 6 bases, leaving 14 bases between the germline ends. This CDR3 is built from 14 residues. Looked up from germline, CDR1 is MNHEY and CDR2 is SMNVEV (reference sequence). The CDR3 sequence: CASSTLNIGNEQFF. The CDR3 bases are TGTGCCAGCAGTACCCTGAATATAGGCAATGAGCAGTTCTTC.

This clonotype was seen a few times. The rearrangement links TRBV20-1 to TRBJ1-5; no clear D. CDR1 is DFQATT and CDR2 is SNEGSKA in the germline V gene (reference sequence). V was clipped by 6 bases and J by 2 bases, with 14 bases between them. CDR3 length: 14 residues. CDR3 residues: CSAIDTVGNQPQHF. The CDR3 nucleotides read TGCAGTGCAATTGACACCGTCGGCAATCAGCCCCAGCATTTT.

The chain combines TRBV5-6 with TRBJ2-6; the D gene is possibly TRBD1 (5 bases). CDR1 SGHDT and CDR2 YYEEEE come from the germline V gene. Trimming stripped 5 bases from V and 3 bases from J, with 12 bases between. This CDR3 contains 15 residues. CDR3 DNA sequence: TGTGCCAGCAGTGTAGGGGCTTATGGGGCCAACGTCCTGACTTTC. This encodes CASSVGAYGANVLTF.

A few counts support this clonotype. The chain joins TRBV3-1 to TRBJ2-5; D is ambiguous. The CDR3 runs to 15 residues. Germline-derived CDR1 and CDR2 are LGHDT and YNNKEL (reference sequence). V was shortened by 4 bases and J by 3 bases, with 15 bases between the two germline ends. The CDR3, as DNA: TGTGCCAGCAGCCCGTATTCCCAAATTAAAGAGACCCAGTACTTC. Protein: CASSPYSQIKETQYF.

At least ten counts were recorded for this clonotype. The chain combines TRBV14 with TRBJ2-5; D uncertain. Germline V gene lookup returns CDR1 SGHDN and CDR2 FVKESK. The CDR3 has 14 residues. V dropped 1 base and J dropped 0 bases, with 6 bases sitting between them. The CDR3 reads CASSQGPYQETQYF. CDR3 coding DNA: TGTGCCAGCAGCCAAGGGCCATACCAAGAGACCCAGTACTTC.

This clonotype turned up a few times. The gene calls are TRBV15 and TRBJ2-7; D uncertain. Germline-derived CDR1 and CDR2 are LNHNV and YYDKDF (reference sequence). This CDR3 has 15 amino acids. Trimming took off 0 bases at V and 0 bases at J, with 9 bases between the two ends. The CDR3 here is CATSRDYQTSYEQYF. CDR3 bases: TGTGCCACCAGCAGAGATTACCAGACCTCCTACGAGCAGTACTTC.